These T cell receptor beta chains were read from a single sample in a study of shared clonotypes between healthy human individuals. Sequencing used immunoSEQ multiplex PCR; TCRdb keeps in-frame clones, though not all of them. The sample consists of around 700,000 clones, about three quarters of them appearing once. The sequencing input was memory CD4+ T cells sorted from blood. The receptors stem from a woman in her twenties or thirties in good health. Both conserved end residues are part of each CDR3. The order of the fields is clone size, J gene, V gene, D gene, CDR3 protein, CDR3 DNA. A D gene is named only where the DNA matches it firmly. Size values are once, few and many counts, or a class for expanded clones, and some rows have none.

>few|TRBJ2-5|TRBV28|TRBD1
CASSLSTGGGQETQYF
TGTGCCAGCAGCCTTTCGACAGGGGGAGGCCAAGAGACCCAGTACTTC
>.|TRBJ2-2|TRBV15|TRBD2
CATSNPRGGRGNTGELFF
TGTGCCACCAGCAACCCTCGGGGCGGGAGAGGGAACACCGGGGAGCTGTTTTTT
>.|TRBJ2-7|TRBV6-9|.
CASSYSRDYEQYF
TGTGCCAGCAGTTATTCAAGAGACTACGAGCAGTACTTC
>.|TRBJ1-2|TRBV2|.
CASSESLYGYTF
TGTGCCAGCAGTGAATCTCTTTATGGCTACACCTTC
>.|TRBJ2-3|TRBV5-1|.
CASSLAPMSTDTQYF
TGCGCCAGCAGCTTGGCGCCAATGAGCACAGATACGCAGTATTTT
>.|TRBJ2-1|TRBV19|TRBD2
CASTYAGGVYEQFF
TGTGCCAGTACCTATGCGGGAGGGGTCTATGAGCAGTTCTTC
>.|TRBJ2-7|TRBV5-1|.
CASSLAIRKGSPYEQYF
TGCGCCAGCAGCTTGGCCATCAGGAAGGGTAGCCCCTACGAGCAGTACTTC
>.|TRBJ2-5|TRBV19|.
CASSTRTAGKGETQYF
TGTGCCAGTAGTACGAGGACAGCCGGAAAAGGGGAGACCCAGTACTTC
>.|TRBJ2-3|TRBV15|.
CATSRDRGTDTQYF
TGTGCCACCAGCAGAGATCGTGGCACAGATACGCAGTATTTT
>.|TRBJ2-7|TRBV5-4|.
CASSLGGRVDEQYF
TGTGCCAGCAGCTTGGGGGGAAGGGTGGACGAGCAGTACTTC
>.|TRBJ1-5|TRBV5-1|TRBD1
CASSGSGGSDQPQHF
TGCGCCAGCAGCGGATCAGGGGGCAGTGATCAGCCCCAGCATTTT
>.|TRBJ1-2|TRBV14|.
CASSQIGEGGYTF
TGTGCCAGCAGCCAAATCGGGGAAGGGGGCTACACCTTC
>.|TRBJ2-7|TRBV6-1|.
CASSDPVSGRSSYEQYF
TGTGCCAGCAGTGACCCTGTGAGCGGGCGAAGCTCCTACGAGCAGTACTTC
>few|TRBJ2-3|TRBV5-1|TRBD2
CASSQQVAGGPIDTQYF
TGCGCCAGCAGCCAGCAGGTAGCGGGAGGGCCCATAGATACGCAGTATTTT
>.|TRBJ1-2|TRBV6-1|.
CASTPSLGGYTF
TGTGCCAGCACTCCTAGCCTAGGGGGCTACACCTTC
>few|TRBJ1-2|TRBV7-8|.
CASSPLGYYGYTF
TGTGCCAGCAGCCCCCTGGGCTACTATGGCTACACCTTC
>.|TRBJ2-7|TRBV2|.
CASKGEAGPVGEQYF
TGTGCCAGCAAGGGGGAGGCGGGCCCCGTGGGGGAGCAGTACTTC